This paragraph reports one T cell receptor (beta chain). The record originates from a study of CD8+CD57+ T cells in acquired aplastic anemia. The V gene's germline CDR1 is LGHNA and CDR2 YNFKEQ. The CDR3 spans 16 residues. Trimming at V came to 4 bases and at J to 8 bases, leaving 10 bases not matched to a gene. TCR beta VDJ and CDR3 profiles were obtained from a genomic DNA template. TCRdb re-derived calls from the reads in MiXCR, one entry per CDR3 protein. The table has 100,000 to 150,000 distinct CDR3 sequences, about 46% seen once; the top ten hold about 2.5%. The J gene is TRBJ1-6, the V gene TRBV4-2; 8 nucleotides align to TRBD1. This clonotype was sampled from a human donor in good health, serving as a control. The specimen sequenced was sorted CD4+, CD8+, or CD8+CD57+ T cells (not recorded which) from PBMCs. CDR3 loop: CASSRDRGGAYSPLHF. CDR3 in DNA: TGTGCCAGCAGCCGAGACAGGGGCGGGGCTTATTCACCCCTCCACTTT.